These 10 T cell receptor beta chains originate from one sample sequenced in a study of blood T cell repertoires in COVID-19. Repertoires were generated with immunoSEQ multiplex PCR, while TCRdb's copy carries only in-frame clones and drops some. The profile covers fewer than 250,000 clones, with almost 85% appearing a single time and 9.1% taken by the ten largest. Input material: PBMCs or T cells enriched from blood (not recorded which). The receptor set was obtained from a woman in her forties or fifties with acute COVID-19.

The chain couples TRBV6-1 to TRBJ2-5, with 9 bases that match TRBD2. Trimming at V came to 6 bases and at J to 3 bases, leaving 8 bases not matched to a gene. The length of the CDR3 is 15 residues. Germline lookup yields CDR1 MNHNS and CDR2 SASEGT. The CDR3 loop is CASRDHGGGEETQYF. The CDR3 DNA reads TGTGCCAGCAGGGACCACGGCGGGGGGGAAGAGACCCAGTACTTC.

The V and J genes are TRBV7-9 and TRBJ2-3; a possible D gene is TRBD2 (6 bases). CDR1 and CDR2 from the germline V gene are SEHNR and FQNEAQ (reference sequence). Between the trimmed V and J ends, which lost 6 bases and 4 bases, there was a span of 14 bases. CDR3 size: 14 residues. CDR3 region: CASSHSSDPDTQYF. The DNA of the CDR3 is TGTGCCAGCAGTCACTCTAGCGACCCAGATACGCAGTATTTT.

This chain's CDR3 is CASSVEGYEQYF. The CDR3, as DNA: TGTGCCAGCAGCGTAGAGGGGTACGAGCAGTACTTC. This chain connects TRBV9 to TRBJ2-7; D might be TRBD1 (5 bases). V was pared by 0 bases and J by 4 bases, with 5 bases between. The CDR3 consists of 12 residues. Germline V CDR1 and CDR2: SGDLS, YYNGEE. Full variable domain (outside the CDR3, taken from reference TRBV9 and TRBJ2-7): DSGVTQTPKHLITATGQRVTLRCSPRSGDLSVYWYQQSLDQGLQFLIQYYNGEERAKGNILERFSAQQFPDLHSELNLSSLELGDSALYFCASSVEGYEQYFGPGTRLTVT.

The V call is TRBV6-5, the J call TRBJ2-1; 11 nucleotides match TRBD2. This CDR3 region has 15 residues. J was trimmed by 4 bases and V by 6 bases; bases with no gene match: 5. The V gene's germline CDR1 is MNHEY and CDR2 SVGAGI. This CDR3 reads CASSPLAGVYNEQFF. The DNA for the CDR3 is TGTGCCAGCAGCCCACTAGCGGGGGTTTACAATGAGCAGTTCTTC.

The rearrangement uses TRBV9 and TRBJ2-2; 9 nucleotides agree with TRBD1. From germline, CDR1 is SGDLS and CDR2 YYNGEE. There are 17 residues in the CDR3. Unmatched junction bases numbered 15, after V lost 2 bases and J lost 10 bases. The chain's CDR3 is CASSVRPGQGNSLELFF. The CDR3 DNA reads TGTGCCAGCAGCGTGCGACCGGGACAGGGCAATTCCCTGGAGCTGTTTTTT.

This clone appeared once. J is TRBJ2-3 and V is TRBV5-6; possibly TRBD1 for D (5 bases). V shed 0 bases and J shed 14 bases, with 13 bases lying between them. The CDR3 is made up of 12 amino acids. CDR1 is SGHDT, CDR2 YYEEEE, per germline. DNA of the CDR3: TGTGCCAGCAGCTTGGAGGACAAGCCGCGGTATTTT. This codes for CASSLEDKPRYF.

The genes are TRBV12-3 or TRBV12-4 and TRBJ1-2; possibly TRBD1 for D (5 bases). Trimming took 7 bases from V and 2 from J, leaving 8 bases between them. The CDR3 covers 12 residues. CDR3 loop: CASNAGNYGYTF. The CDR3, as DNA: TGTGCCAGCAACGCAGGGAACTATGGCTACACCTTC.

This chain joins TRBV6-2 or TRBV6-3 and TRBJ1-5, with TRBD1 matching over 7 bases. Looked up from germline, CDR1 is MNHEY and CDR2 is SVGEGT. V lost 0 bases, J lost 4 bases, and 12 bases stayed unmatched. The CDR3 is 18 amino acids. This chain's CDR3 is CASSYSPRSDRYNQPQHF. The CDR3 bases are TGTGCCAGCAGTTACTCGCCACGCTCGGACAGGTATAATCAGCCCCAGCATTTT.

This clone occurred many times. The CDR3 region is CASSKGAGYSHQPQHF. CDR3 in DNA: TGTGCCAGCAGCAAGGGTGCGGGTTATAGTCATCAGCCCCAGCATTTT. The chain has TRBV21-1 and TRBJ1-5. TRBV21-1 is described as a pseudogene. CDR3 length: 16 amino acids.

CDR3 region: CAWGQVNTEAFF. Here the CDR3 DNA reads TGTGCCTGGGGACAGGTTAACACTGAAGCTTTCTTT. The genes are TRBV30 and TRBJ1-1, with 7 bases matching TRBD1. Trimming took 5 bases from V and 2 from J; bases not matched to a gene: 2. The length of the CDR3 is 12 residues. CDR1 and CDR2 from the germline V gene are GTSNPN and SVGIG (reference sequence).